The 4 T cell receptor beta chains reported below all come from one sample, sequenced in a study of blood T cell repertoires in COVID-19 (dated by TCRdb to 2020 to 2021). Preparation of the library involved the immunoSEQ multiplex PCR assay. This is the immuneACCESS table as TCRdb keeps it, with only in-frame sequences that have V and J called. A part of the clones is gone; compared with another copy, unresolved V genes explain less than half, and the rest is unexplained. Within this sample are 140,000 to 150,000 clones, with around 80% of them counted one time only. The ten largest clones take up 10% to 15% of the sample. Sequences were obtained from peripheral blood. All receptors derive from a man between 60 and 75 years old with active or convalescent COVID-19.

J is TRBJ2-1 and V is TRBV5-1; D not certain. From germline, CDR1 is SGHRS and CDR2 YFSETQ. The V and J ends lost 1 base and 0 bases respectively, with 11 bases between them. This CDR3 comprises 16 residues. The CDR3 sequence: CASSLYGASSYNEQFF. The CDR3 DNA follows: TGCGCCAGCAGCTTGTACGGAGCGAGCTCCTACAATGAGCAGTTCTTC. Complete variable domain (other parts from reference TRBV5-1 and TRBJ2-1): KAGVTQTPRYLIKTRGQQVTLSCSPISGHRSVSWYQQTPGQGLQFLFEYFSETQRNKGNFPGRFSGRQFSNSRSEMNVSTLELGDSALYLCASSLYGASSYNEQFFGPGTRLTVL.

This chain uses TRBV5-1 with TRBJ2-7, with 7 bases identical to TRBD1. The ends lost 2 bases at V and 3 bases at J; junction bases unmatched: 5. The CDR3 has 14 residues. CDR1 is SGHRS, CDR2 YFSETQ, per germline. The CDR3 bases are TGCGCCAGCAGCTTAAGGGACAGATACTACGAGCAGTACTTC. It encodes CASSLRDRYYEQYF.

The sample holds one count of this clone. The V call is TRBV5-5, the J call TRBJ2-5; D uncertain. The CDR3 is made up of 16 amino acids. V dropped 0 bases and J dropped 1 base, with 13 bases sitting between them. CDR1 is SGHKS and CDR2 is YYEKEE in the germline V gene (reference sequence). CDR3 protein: CASSLGGSLIQETQYF. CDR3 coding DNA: TGTGCCAGCAGCTTGGGAGGCTCACTCATCCAAGAGACCCAGTACTTC.

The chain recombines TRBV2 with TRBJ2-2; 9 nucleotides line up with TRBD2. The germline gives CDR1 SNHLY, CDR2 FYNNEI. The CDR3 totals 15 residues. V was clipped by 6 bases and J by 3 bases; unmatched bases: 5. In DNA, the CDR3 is TGTGCCAGCAGGGCTAGCGGGGTAGACACCGGGGAGCTGTTTTTT. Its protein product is CASRASGVDTGELFF.